Each of the 21 T cell receptor beta chains below was sequenced from the same sample in a study of T-cell memory formation after mild COVID-19. TCRdb processed the 5' RACE reads anew with MiXCR; each CDR3 protein has one entry. In the table there are approximately 100,000 distinct CDR3 sequences, 11% of which are singletons. Sequenced input: PBMCs or a T cell subset sorted from them (not recorded which). Receptors originate from a man aged 18 to 35 who had mild COVID-19 (a few samples of this study predate the infection). Cell type and time point are not known.

This clonotype appeared a few times. The chain recombines TRBV29-1 with TRBJ1-3; no reliable D call. The CDR3 runs to 14 residues. V was cut by 7 bases and J by 3 bases, with 16 bases left in between. The germline CDR1 and CDR2 sequences are SQVTM and ANQGSEA. In nucleotides, the CDR3 is TGCAGCGGTGGGTGGGGTACCGATGGAAACACCATATATTTT. This encodes CSGGWGTDGNTIYF.

This clonotype has at least ten counts. This sequence joins TRBV30 and TRBJ1-2, with a possible D match to TRBD1 (6 bases). The CDR3 sequence is 13 residues long. V lost 4 bases and J lost 3, with 12 bases in between. Per germline, CDR1 GTSNPN and CDR2 SVGIG (reference sequence). CDR3 nucleotide sequence: TGTGCCTGGAACGGGGGGCAATACTATGGCTACACCTTC. Translated: CAWNGGQYYGYTF. The full variable domain, completed using reference TRBV30 and TRBJ1-2, is SQTIHQWPATLVQPVGSPLSLECTVEGTSNPNLYWYRQAAGRGLQLLFYSVGIGQISSEVPQNLSASRPQDRQFILSSKKLLLSDSGFYLCAWNGGQYYGYTFGSGTRLTVV.

Comments on this clonotype: One junction end does not reproduce the germline sequence, and a read error may be involved. This sequence joins TRBV28 and TRBJ1-5, with D possibly matching TRBD1 (6 bases). Germline V gives CDR1 MDHEN, CDR2 SYDVKM. This CDR3 is 10 amino acids long. CDR3 in amino acids: CASSFTGRNF. The CDR3 DNA follows: TGTGCCAGCAGTTTTACAGGGCGGAATTTT.

The V call is TRBV7-9, the J call TRBJ2-7; 7 nucleotides agree with TRBD1. Germline assignment: CDR1 SEHNR and CDR2 FQNEAQ (reference sequence). The CDR3 is 12 residues long. The ends lost 5 bases at V and 7 bases at J; junction bases unmatched: 5. CDR3 sequence: CASSPDRVEQYV. Written as DNA, the CDR3 is TGTGCCAGCAGCCCCGACAGGGTTGAGCAGTACGTC.

The V gene is TRBV6-2 or TRBV6-3, the J gene TRBJ2-7; the match to TRBD1 covers 8 bases. This CDR3 spans 12 amino acids. Per the germline V gene, CDR1 is MNHEY and CDR2 is SVGEGT. With V trimmed by 10 bases and J by 1 base, 3 bases remained unmatched. CDR3 DNA sequence: TGTGCCACCCGACAGGGGTCCTACGAGCAGTACTTC. It encodes CATRQGSYEQYF.

This clonotype was seen only a few times. The chain is built from TRBV30 and TRBJ2-2, with D perhaps being TRBD1 or TRBD2 (5 bases each). Germline values: CDR1 GTSNPN, CDR2 SVGIG (reference sequence). CDR3 length: 12 residues. Trimming removed 8 bases at V and 3 bases at J, with 10 bases between. The CDR3, as DNA: TGTGCCACCCGGGACCACACCGGGGAGCTGTTTTTT. Its translation: CATRDHTGELFF.

This clonotype has only a few counts. The chain uses TRBV6-5 and TRBJ2-2; 9 nucleotides agree with TRBD2. Germline V lookup: CDR1 MNHEY, CDR2 SVGAGI. The CDR3 runs to 18 residues. Trimming cost V 2 bases and J 5 bases; bases outside gene matches: 12. In DNA form, the CDR3 reads TGTGCCAGCAGTTACGATCGCGCGGGGGGGCCGGGAACCGGGGAGCTGTTTTTT. Translation gives CASSYDRAGGPGTGELFF.

This clonotype was detected a few times. This rearrangement joins TRBV4-1 to TRBJ2-7, with 9 bases identical to TRBD1. This CDR3 has 16 residues. Losses at the gene ends were 0 bases for V and 3 bases for J; bases not matched to a gene: 6. In germline, CDR1 is MGHRA, CDR2 YSYEKL. The CDR3 loop reads CASSQDLGQGGYEQYF. CDR3 nucleotide sequence: TGCGCCAGCAGCCAAGATTTGGGACAGGGTGGCTACGAGCAGTACTTC.

The chain uses TRBV4-3 and TRBJ2-5; TRBD2 is a possible D gene (5 bases). Between the trimmed V and J ends, which lost 1 base and 5 bases, there was a span of 20 bases. This CDR3 region has 17 residues. CDR1 is LGHNA, CDR2 YSLEER, per germline. CDR3 sequence reads: CASSQALGYGVAETQYF. Here the CDR3 DNA reads TGCGCCAGCAGCCAAGCCCTCGGGTACGGGGTGGCTGAGACCCAGTACTTC.

This clonotype has just a few counts. V and J are TRBV4-2 and TRBJ2-5; D is undetermined. Germline loops: CDR1 LGHNA, CDR2 YNFKEQ. The CDR3 has 15 residues. Trimming took 2 bases from V and 3 from J, leaving 13 bases between them. CDR3 DNA sequence: TGTGCCAGCAGCCAACTCGGACGGCTTGAAGAGACCCAGTACTTC. Encoded protein: CASSQLGRLEETQYF.

This clonotype was seen a few times. This chain uses TRBV6-5 with TRBJ2-7, with 8 bases that match TRBD1. CDR1 MNHEY and CDR2 SVGAGI come from the germline V gene. The CDR3 contains 13 residues. The V segment lost 6 bases and the J segment 5 bases; nucleotides outside the gene matches: 6. This chain's CDR3 is CASSPQGVDEQYF. The CDR3 coding sequence is TGTGCCAGCAGCCCACAGGGGGTCGACGAGCAGTACTTC.

As DNA, the CDR3 is TGTGCCAGCAGCTTAGATCTGGGACAGGGTCACAATGAGCAGTTCTTC. It codes for CASSLDLGQGHNEQFF. The chain has TRBV7-9 and TRBJ2-1; 9 bases line up with TRBD1. This CDR3 contains 16 residues. In germline, CDR1 is SEHNR, CDR2 FQNEAQ (reference sequence). The junction had 6 bases not matched to a gene; V was cut back by 1 base and J by 5 bases. Based on the CDR3 plus reference TRBV7-9 and TRBJ2-1, the full variable domain is DTGVSQNPRHKITKRGQNVTFRCDPISEHNRLYWYRQTLGQGPEFLTYFQNEAQLEKSRLLSDRFSAERPKGSFSTLEIQRTEQGDSAMYLCASSLDLGQGHNEQFFGPGTRLTVL.

This clonotype was observed a few times. The rearrangement joins TRBV6-5 to TRBJ1-4, with 8 bases that match TRBD1. The CDR3 length is 15 residues. With 0 bases clipped from V and 11 bases from J, the junction kept 8 bases outside the gene matches. Germline V lookup: CDR1 MNHEY, CDR2 SVGAGI. The CDR3 sequence is CASSYSYRGVEKLFF. The CDR3 nucleotides read TGTGCCAGCAGTTACTCGTACAGGGGGGTCGAGAAACTGTTTTTT.

This chain connects TRBV19 to TRBJ1-1, with 10 positions matching TRBD1. Looked up from germline, CDR1 is LNHDA and CDR2 is SQIVND (reference sequence). The V gene end was trimmed by 3 bases and the J gene end by 8 bases; junction bases not matched to a gene: 12. The CDR3 has 16 residues. The CDR3 DNA reads as TGTGCCAGTAGTATCTACCACGGGACAGGGGTTTCGGAAGCTTTCTTT. It translates to CASSIYHGTGVSEAFF.

This clonotype appeared a few times. V gene TRBV5-6 combines with J gene TRBJ2-7, with D tentatively TRBD1 or TRBD2 (5 bases each). Germline V gene lookup returns CDR1 SGHDT and CDR2 YYEEEE. The CDR3 totals 17 residues. V was trimmed by 4 bases and J by 2 bases, leaving 22 bases between them. Here the CDR3 reads CASSPGRTIRGPYEQYV. The CDR3 region has the DNA TGTGCCAGCAGCCCGGGACGGACGATAAGGGGACCCTACGAGCAGTACGTC.

A few counts support this clonotype. This chain links TRBV5-1 with TRBJ1-2, with D unresolved. The CDR3 contains 13 residues. Germline CDR1 and CDR2: SGHRS and YFSETQ. The V end was cut by 1 base, the J end by 2 bases, with 6 bases between. The CDR3 DNA follows: TGCGCCAGCAGCTTGCCAGGCAACTATGGCTACACCTTC. Amino acid sequence: CASSLPGNYGYTF.

This clonotype was seen many times. J is TRBJ2-1 and V is TRBV6-5, with D possibly being TRBD1 (6 bases). The CDR3 extends over 12 amino acids. The V gene lost 8 bases and the J gene lost 5 bases, with 10 bases spanning the gap. Germline lookup yields CDR1 MNHEY and CDR2 SVGAGI. The CDR3 protein is CASWAGDNEQFF. The CDR3 DNA sequence: TGTGCCAGCTGGGCAGGGGACAATGAGCAGTTCTTC.

This clonotype appeared once. V is TRBV5-1 and J is TRBJ2-1, with D possibly TRBD1 on 6 matching bases. In germline, CDR1 is SGHRS, CDR2 YFSETQ. The CDR3 contains 13 residues. Trimming pared 4 bases from V and 7 bases from J, leaving 12 bases between. The CDR3 loop is CASSPTDRNEQFF. The CDR3 nucleotides read TGCGCCAGCAGCCCGACGGACAGAAATGAGCAGTTCTTC. Using reference TRBV5-1 and TRBJ2-1 for the parts outside the CDR3, the full variable domain is KAGVTQTPRYLIKTRGQQVTLSCSPISGHRSVSWYQQTPGQGLQFLFEYFSETQRNKGNFPGRFSGRQFSNSRSEMNVSTLELGDSALYLCASSPTDRNEQFFGPGTRLTVL.

The J gene is TRBJ2-5, the V gene TRBV7-2, with D unresolved. Germline V gene sequence: CDR1 SGHTA, CDR2 FQGNSA. Trimming left V 0 bases short and J 5 bases short, with 19 bases between. This CDR3 is built from 17 residues. The CDR3 here is CASSLAQILGIWETQYF. In nucleotides, the CDR3 is TGTGCCAGCAGCTTAGCGCAAATTCTGGGTATATGGGAGACCCAGTACTTC.

This clonotype was detected only a few times. V gene TRBV11-2 combines with J gene TRBJ2-1; 8 bases are shared with TRBD2. Germline V CDR1 and CDR2: SGHAT, FQNNGV. There are 18 residues in the CDR3. Germline trimming cut 5 bases from V and 4 bases from J; bases unmatched to any gene: 16. CDR3 amino acids: CASSHTSGRRGEYNEQFF. The CDR3, as DNA: TGTGCCAGCAGCCACACTAGCGGCCGACGCGGGGAGTACAATGAGCAGTTCTTC.

Comment on this clonotype: An end of the junction does not agree with germline; a read error may underlie this. The gene calls are TRBV27 and TRBJ2-1, with D perhaps being TRBD1 or TRBD2 (5 bases each). Germline lookup yields CDR1 MNHEY and CDR2 SMNVEV (reference sequence). CDR3 size: 14 residues. CDR3 in amino acids: CASSPGPTYTEQFF. The CDR3 DNA reads as TGTGCCAGCAGTCCGGGGCCTACCTACACTGAGCAGTTCTTC.